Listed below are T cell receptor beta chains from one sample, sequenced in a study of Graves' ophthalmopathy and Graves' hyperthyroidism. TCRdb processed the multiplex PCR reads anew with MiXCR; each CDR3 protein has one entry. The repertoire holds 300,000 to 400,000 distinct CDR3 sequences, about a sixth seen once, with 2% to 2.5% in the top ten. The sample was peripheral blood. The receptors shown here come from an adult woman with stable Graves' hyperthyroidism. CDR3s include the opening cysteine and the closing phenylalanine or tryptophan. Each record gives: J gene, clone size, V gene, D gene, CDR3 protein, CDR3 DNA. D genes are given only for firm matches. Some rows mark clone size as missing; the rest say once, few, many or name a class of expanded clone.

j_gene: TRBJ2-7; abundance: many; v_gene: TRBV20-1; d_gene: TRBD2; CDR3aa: CSASPALSGTSGSYEQYF; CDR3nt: TGCAGTGCCTCTCCGGCCCTATCCGGGACTAGCGGGAGTTACGAGCAGTACTTC
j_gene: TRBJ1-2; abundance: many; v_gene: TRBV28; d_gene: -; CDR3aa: CASLPQLAYGYTF; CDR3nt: TGTGCCAGCCTTCCGCAACTTGCTTATGGCTACACCTTC
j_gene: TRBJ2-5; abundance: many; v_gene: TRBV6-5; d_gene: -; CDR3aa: CASSYGGGQQETQYF; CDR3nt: TGTGCCAGCAGTTACGGAGGGGGACAGCAAGAGACCCAGTACTTC
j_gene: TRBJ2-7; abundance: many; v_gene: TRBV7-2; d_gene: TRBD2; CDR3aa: CASSSTSGNSYEQYF; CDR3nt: TGTGCCAGCAGCTCCACTAGCGGGAACTCCTACGAGCAGTACTTC
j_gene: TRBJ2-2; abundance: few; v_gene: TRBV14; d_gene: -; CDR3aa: CASSQSDSGELFF; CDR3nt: TGTGCCAGCAGCCAATCGGATTCTGGGGAGCTGTTTTTT
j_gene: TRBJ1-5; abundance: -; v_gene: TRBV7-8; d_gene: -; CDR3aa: CASSLVSRFEPQHF; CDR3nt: TGTGCCAGCAGCTTAGTCTCGAGGTTCGAGCCCCAGCATTTT
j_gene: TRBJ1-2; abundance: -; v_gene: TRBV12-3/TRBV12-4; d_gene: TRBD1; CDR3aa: CASSPTGTGFGYTF; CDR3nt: TGTGCCAGCAGTCCTACCGGGACAGGGTTTGGCTACACCTTC
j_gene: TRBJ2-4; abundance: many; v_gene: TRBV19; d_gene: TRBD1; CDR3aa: CASSNGTGKGKNIQYF; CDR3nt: TGTGCCAGTAGTAACGGGACAGGGAAGGGCAAAAACATTCAGTACTTC
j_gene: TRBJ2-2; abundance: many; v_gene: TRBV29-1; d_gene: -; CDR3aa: CSVELSSGHRANTGELFF; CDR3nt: TGCAGCGTTGAATTGTCCTCCGGGCACAGGGCTAACACCGGGGAGCTGTTTTTT
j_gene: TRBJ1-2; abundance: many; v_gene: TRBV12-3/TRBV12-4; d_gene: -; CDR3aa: CASSLQGRGGYTF; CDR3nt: TGTGCCAGCAGTTTACAGGGGAGAGGTGGCTACACCTTC
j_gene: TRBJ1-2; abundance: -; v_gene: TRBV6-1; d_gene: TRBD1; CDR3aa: CASSERDRGFTF; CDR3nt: TGTGCCAGCAGTGAACGGGACAGGGGGTTCACCTTC
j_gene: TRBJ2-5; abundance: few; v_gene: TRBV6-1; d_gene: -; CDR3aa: CASSEARGLQETQYF; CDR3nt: TGTGCCAGCAGTGAAGCAAGGGGCCTACAAGAGACCCAGTACTTC
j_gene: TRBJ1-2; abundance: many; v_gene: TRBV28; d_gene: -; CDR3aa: CASSPGHLNYGYTF; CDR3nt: TGTGCCAGCAGTCCGGGACATCTTAACTATGGCTACACCTTC
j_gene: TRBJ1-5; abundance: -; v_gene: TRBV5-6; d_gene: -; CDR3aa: CASSFKTADQPQHF; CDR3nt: TGTGCCAGCAGCTTTAAGACAGCAGATCAGCCCCAGCATTTT
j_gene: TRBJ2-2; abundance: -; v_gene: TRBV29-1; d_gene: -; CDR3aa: CSVGSTGELCF; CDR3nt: TGCAGCGTAGGGTCCACCGGGGAGCTGTGTTTT
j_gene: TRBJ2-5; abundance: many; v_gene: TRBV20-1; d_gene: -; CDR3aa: CSARDTWAQETQYF; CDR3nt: TGCAGTGCTAGAGATACATGGGCGCAAGAGACCCAGTACTTC
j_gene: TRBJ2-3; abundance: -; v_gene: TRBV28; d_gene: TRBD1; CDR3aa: CASSSRMTGINTDTQYF; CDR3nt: TGTGCCAGCAGTTCCCGGATGACAGGGATTAATACAGATACGCAGTATTTT
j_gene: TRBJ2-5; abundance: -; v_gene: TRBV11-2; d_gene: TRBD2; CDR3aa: CASSSRSSGRGQETQYF; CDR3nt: TGTGCCAGCAGCTCCAGATCTAGCGGGAGGGGGCAAGAGACCCAGTACTTC